A single sample is the source of the 22 T cell receptor beta chains below, sequenced in a study of Ad26.COV2.S vaccination and SARS-CoV-2 variants. Treatment specified: approximately 18 received Ad26.COV2.S at low or high dose, single or two shots; about 5 received placebo; per-sample allocation not given. Material that was analyzed had been drawn on day 63 after the first vaccine or placebo injection. The data were produced by immunoSEQ multiplex PCR, yet TCRdb's version contains in-frame clones alone and is incomplete. The sample has 410,000 or so clones; 75% to 95% are singletons. Material: peripheral blood, obtained in a trial of Ad26.COV2.S vaccine versus placebo. The receptors shown here come from a person aged 18-60 years who received the Ad26.COV2.S COVID-19 vaccine or a placebo.

This chain uses TRBV7-3 with TRBJ2-3, with 7 bases lining up with TRBD1. Germline CDR1 is SGHTA and CDR2 is FQGTGA. CDR3 length equals 16 residues. J gave up 0 bases and V 5 bases, and 8 bases lay outside the gene matches. The CDR3 DNA reads as TGTGCCAGCAGCCCCGGGGACAGTCCTAGCACAGATACGCAGTATTTT. This codes for CASSPGDSPSTDTQYF.

The genes are TRBV10-2 and TRBJ1-5, with 11 bases fitting TRBD1. In germline, CDR1 is WSHSY, CDR2 SAAADI. The CDR3 is 16 residues long. V was pared by 3 bases and J by 6 bases, with 7 bases of the junction left unmatched. The CDR3 here is CASSDHGQGAFQPQHF. DNA of the CDR3: TGCGCCAGCAGTGACCACGGACAGGGGGCATTTCAGCCCCAGCATTTT.

CDR3 coding DNA: TGTGCCAGCAGCCAAGATACGGGGACTAGCGGCAATGAGCAGTTCTTC. Translation gives CASSQDTGTSGNEQFF. The rearrangement joins TRBV3-1 (or the pseudogene TRBV3-2) to TRBJ2-1; 11 nucleotides align to TRBD2. Germline V CDR1 and CDR2: LGHDT, YNNKEL (reference sequence). With V trimmed by 0 bases and J by 6 bases, 4 bases remained unmatched. The CDR3 runs to 16 residues.

The sample holds a few counts of this clone. The chain combines TRBV7-9 with TRBJ1-1, with D possibly TRBD1 on 6 matching bases. Trimming stripped 3 bases from V and 1 base from J, with 9 bases between. This CDR3 region has 14 residues. Germline V CDR1 and CDR2: SEHNR, FQNEAQ (reference sequence). The CDR3 sequence: CASSFEGENTEAFF. The DNA for the CDR3 is TGTGCCAGCAGCTTTGAGGGGGAGAACACTGAAGCTTTCTTT.

This clone was seen just once. The chain combines TRBV25-1 with TRBJ2-5; D not certain. Germline V gene data show CDR1 as MGHDK and CDR2 as SYGVNS. This CDR3 region has 14 residues. V lost 0 bases and J lost 4, with 9 bases in between. The DNA for the CDR3 is TGTGCCAGCAGTGAATATGGCCCGGGAGAGACCCAGTACTTC. Protein product: CASSEYGPGETQYF. Full variable domain (rest looked up from reference TRBV25-1 and TRBJ2-5): EADIYQTPRYLVIGTGKKITLECSQTMGHDKMYWYQQDPGMELHLIHYSYGVNSTEKGDLSSESTVSRIRTEHFPLTLESARPSHTSQYLCASSEYGPGETQYFGPGTRLLVL.

The chain combines TRBV5-4 with TRBJ2-1; D gene uncertain. Germline assignment: CDR1 SGHNT and CDR2 YYREEE (reference sequence). This CDR3 region has 14 residues. V was trimmed by 4 bases and J by 6 bases, leaving 14 bases between them. This chain's CDR3 is CASSLTSPFNEQFF. CDR3 in DNA: TGTGCCAGCAGCCTAACGAGCCCCTTCAATGAGCAGTTCTTC.

This chain connects TRBV19 to TRBJ2-7; D gene uncertain. Germline values: CDR1 LNHDA, CDR2 SQIVND (reference sequence). The ends were cut back, 1 base at V and 2 bases at J, with 9 bases in the middle. The CDR3 extends over 14 amino acids. The CDR3 loop is CASSIVGKAYEQYF. The CDR3 DNA follows: TGTGCCAGTAGTATAGTGGGAAAAGCCTACGAGCAGTACTTC.

The chain joins TRBV4-1 to TRBJ2-5, with 12 bases fitting TRBD2. The CDR3 contains 17 residues. Germline trimming cut 0 bases from V and 5 bases from J; bases unmatched to any gene: 7. Looked up from germline, CDR1 is MGHRA and CDR2 is YSYEKL. The CDR3 loop is CASSQDPSGREYETQYF. The CDR3 nucleotides are TGCGCCAGCAGCCAAGACCCTAGCGGGAGGGAGTATGAGACCCAGTACTTC.

The chain employs TRBV19 and TRBJ1-1, with a tentative D call TRBD1 (5 bases). Germline CDR1 is LNHDA and CDR2 is SQIVND (reference sequence). This CDR3 has 14 residues. The V end lost 3 bases, the J end lost 7 bases, and 15 bases lay between the germline ends. CDR3 protein: CASSIKWGAGEAFF. The CDR3 nucleotides read TGTGCCAGTAGTATCAAGTGGGGCGCGGGTGAAGCTTTCTTT.

This clone is a singleton in its sample. The rearrangement links TRBV7-9 to TRBJ2-1; tentative D call: TRBD2 (5 bases). V lost 1 base and J lost 6, with 19 bases in between. CDR1 SEHNR and CDR2 FQNEAQ come from the germline V gene (reference sequence). This CDR3 has 17 amino acids. The CDR3 region is CASSLGSRREAANEQFF. The DNA for the CDR3 is TGTGCCAGCAGCTTAGGGTCGAGAAGGGAAGCGGCCAATGAGCAGTTCTTC.

In this sample, this clone turned up once. The gene calls are TRBV6-5 and TRBJ2-7; tentatively, D is TRBD1 (5 bases). V lost 4 bases, J lost 9 bases, and 7 bases lay in between. CDR1 is MNHEY, CDR2 SVGAGI, per germline. The CDR3 runs 10 residues. CDR3 DNA sequence: TGTGCCAGCAGTTTGCAGGGGCAGTACTTC. This codes for CASSLQGQYF.

The chain's CDR3 is CAWSFRDGTGMAQHF. The CDR3 DNA sequence: TGTGCCTGGAGTTTCCGGGACGGCACAGGGATGGCCCAGCATTTT. The V and J genes are TRBV30 and TRBJ1-5; D may be TRBD1 (6 bases). Trimming took off 2 bases at V and 11 bases at J, with 22 bases between the two ends. The CDR3 contains 15 residues. CDR1 GTSNPN and CDR2 SVGIG come from the germline V gene (reference sequence).

This clone was detected a few times. Other nucleotide sequences in the sample specify the same CDR3. The V gene is TRBV12-3 or TRBV12-4, the J gene TRBJ1-1, with D unclear. The V gene lost 2 bases and the J gene lost 5 bases, with 9 bases spanning the gap. The CDR3 sequence is 13 residues long. DNA for the CDR3: TGTGCCAGCAGTTTAACGGGGAGGACTGAAGCTTTCTTT. It translates to CASSLTGRTEAFF.

This clone was counted only a few times. The V gene is TRBV6-2 or TRBV6-3, the J gene TRBJ1-5; 8 bases match TRBD1. V lost 5 bases and J lost 0; bases outside the gene matches: 9. The CDR3 extends over 17 amino acids. The germline CDR1 and CDR2 sequences are MNHEY and SVGEGT. The CDR3 loop is CASSRRTGTYSNQPQHF. The CDR3 DNA is TGTGCCAGCAGTAGAAGGACAGGGACGTATAGCAATCAGCCCCAGCATTTT.

The V call is TRBV9, the J call TRBJ1-4; maybe TRBD1 (6 bases). The CDR3 is 15 amino acids. The germline CDR1 and CDR2 sequences are SGDLS and YYNGEE. Trimming stripped 7 bases from V and 8 bases from J, with 21 bases between. Written as DNA, the CDR3 is TGTGCCAGCGCAAGCGGGGCAGGGGTCGGCGAAAAACTGTTTTTT. Translation: CASASGAGVGEKLFF.

The genes are TRBV10-1 and TRBJ2-1; D is uncertain. V dropped 4 bases and J dropped 0 bases, with 10 bases sitting between them. This CDR3 has 15 residues. CDR1 is WNHNN, CDR2 SYGVQD, per germline (reference sequence). The CDR3 loop reads CASSVSRDSYNEQFF. The CDR3 DNA sequence: TGCGCCAGCAGTGTTAGTAGAGACTCCTACAATGAGCAGTTCTTC.

The chain is built from TRBV4-1 and TRBJ2-3, with 12 bases that match TRBD2. CDR3 length equals 20 residues. V was clipped by 1 base and J by 0 bases; unmatched bases: 11. The germline CDR1 and CDR2 sequences are MGHRA and YSYEKL. The CDR3 loop is CASSQGGAGTSGSSTDTQYF. Here the CDR3 DNA reads TGCGCCAGCAGCCAAGGCGGCGCCGGGACTAGCGGGTCGAGCACAGATACGCAGTATTTT.

Of note for this clone: Other DNA sequences from this sample encode an identical CDR3 as well. J is TRBJ2-7 and V is TRBV20-1; D is ambiguous. The CDR3 sequence is 11 residues long. From germline, CDR1 is DFQATT and CDR2 SNEGSKA (reference sequence). V lost 0 bases and J 3 bases, leaving 3 bases between the germline ends. The CDR3 DNA reads TGCAGTGCTAGAGACAGCTACGAGCAGTACTTC. Translated: CSARDSYEQYF.

This clone was counted only a few times. V usage is TRBV15 and J usage is TRBJ2-1; TRBD2 might be the D (5 bases). Germline-derived CDR1 and CDR2 are LNHNV and YYDKDF (reference sequence). The V gene lost 0 bases and the J gene lost 0 bases, with 15 bases spanning the gap. This CDR3 is built from 18 residues. CDR3 coding DNA: TGTGCCACCAGCAGAGATCGTTCGCGGGCTGACTCCTACAATGAGCAGTTCTTC. This sequence encodes CATSRDRSRADSYNEQFF.

The V gene is TRBV5-1, the J gene TRBJ2-1; 7 nucleotides align to TRBD2. The CDR3 extends over 16 amino acids. The germline V gene encodes CDR1 SGHRS and CDR2 YFSETQ. The junction had 7 bases not matched to a gene; V was cut back by 4 bases and J by 0 bases. The CDR3 loop reads CASSVTSASSYNEQFF. The CDR3 nucleotides are TGCGCCAGCAGCGTTACTAGCGCAAGCTCCTACAATGAGCAGTTCTTC.

The chain links TRBV28 to TRBJ2-7, with TRBD1 matching over 9 bases. The CDR3 runs to 14 residues. CDR1 is MDHEN, CDR2 SYDVKM, per germline. V gave up 4 bases and J gave up 4 bases; unmatched junction bases: 5. The CDR3 sequence: CASSSGTGSYEQYF. The CDR3 coding sequence is TGTGCCAGCAGTTCGGGGACAGGGTCATACGAGCAGTACTTC.

This clone came up a few times. The gene calls are TRBV7-9 and TRBJ1-1; D unclear. CDR3 length: 16 amino acids. Per the germline V gene, CDR1 is SEHNR and CDR2 is FQNEAQ (reference sequence). The V end lost 5 bases, the J end lost 5 bases, and 21 bases lay between the germline ends. CDR3 loop: CASSPSPGSFETEAFF. DNA for the CDR3: TGTGCCAGCAGCCCTTCCCCGGGCAGCTTCGAGACTGAAGCTTTCTTT.